This T cell receptor beta chain was sequenced in a study of T cell responses to AZD1222 COVID-19 vaccine. Turning to the study itself: Pooled in the analysis were second doses at about 4 or about 12 weeks. Study-wide results and limits: Two doses of AZD1222 preceded a rise in Spike-specific TCR breadth and depth.

Method: immunoSEQ multiplex PCR; TCRdb's copy keeps in-frame clones and lacks some. The sample has over 85,000 clones, around 89% seen once; the top ten hold over 1.5%. The V and J ends lost 0 bases and 4 bases, in that order; junction bases with no gene match: 4. The CDR3 has 16 amino acids. Germline CDR1 MNHEY, CDR2 SVGAGI. Remarks on this clone: The antigen remains undetermined.

This chain connects TRBV6-5 to TRBJ2-1; the match to TRBD2 covers 9 bases. The input for sequencing was peripheral blood, taken on day 0 of AZD1222 vaccination. The source of this sequence is an adult in good health. CDR3 region: CASSYSRREGYNEQFF. CDR3 nucleotide sequence: TGTGCCAGCAGTTACTCCCGGCGGGAGGGGTACAATGAGCAGTTCTTC.